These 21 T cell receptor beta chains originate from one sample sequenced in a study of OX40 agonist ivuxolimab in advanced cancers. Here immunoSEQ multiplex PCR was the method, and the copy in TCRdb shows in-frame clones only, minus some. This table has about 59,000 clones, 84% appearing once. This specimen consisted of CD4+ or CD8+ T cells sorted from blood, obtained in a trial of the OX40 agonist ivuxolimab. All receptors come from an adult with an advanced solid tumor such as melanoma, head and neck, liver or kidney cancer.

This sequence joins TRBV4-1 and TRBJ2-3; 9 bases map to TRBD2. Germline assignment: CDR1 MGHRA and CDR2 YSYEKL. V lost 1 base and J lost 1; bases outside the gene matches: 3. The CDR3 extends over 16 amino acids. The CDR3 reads CASSQGTSDRTDTQYF. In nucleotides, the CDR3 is TGCGCCAGCAGCCAAGGGACTAGCGATCGCACAGATACGCAGTATTTT.

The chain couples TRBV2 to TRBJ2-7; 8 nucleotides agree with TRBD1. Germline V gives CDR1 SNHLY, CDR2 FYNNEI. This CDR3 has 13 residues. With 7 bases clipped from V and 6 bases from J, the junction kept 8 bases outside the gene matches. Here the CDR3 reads CASNQDRDGEQYF. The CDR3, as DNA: TGTGCCAGCAATCAGGACAGGGACGGCGAGCAGTACTTC.

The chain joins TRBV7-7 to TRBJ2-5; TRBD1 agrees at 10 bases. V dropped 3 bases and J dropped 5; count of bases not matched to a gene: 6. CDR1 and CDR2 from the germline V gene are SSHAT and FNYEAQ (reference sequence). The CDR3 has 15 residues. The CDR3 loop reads CASSFRDRGWETQYF. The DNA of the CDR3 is TGTGCCAGCAGCTTTAGGGACAGGGGATGGGAGACCCAGTACTTC.

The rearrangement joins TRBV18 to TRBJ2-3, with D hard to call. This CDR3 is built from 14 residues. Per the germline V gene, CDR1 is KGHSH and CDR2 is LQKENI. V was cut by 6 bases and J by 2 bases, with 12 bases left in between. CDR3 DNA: TGTGCCAGCTCGTCGGGCTACTTCACAGATACGCAGTATTTT. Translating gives CASSSGYFTDTQYF.

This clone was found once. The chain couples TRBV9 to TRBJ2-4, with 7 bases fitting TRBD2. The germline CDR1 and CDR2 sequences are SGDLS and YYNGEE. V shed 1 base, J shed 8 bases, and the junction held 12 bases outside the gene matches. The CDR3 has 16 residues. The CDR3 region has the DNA TGTGCCAGCAGCGTAAAGAAAATTGACGGGGGGTACATTCAGTACTTC. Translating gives CASSVKKIDGGYIQYF.

This CDR3 reads CASTGQGGMNTEAFF. DNA for the CDR3: TGTGCCAGCACCGGACAGGGGGGAATGAACACTGAAGCTTTCTTT. This chain links TRBV6-1 with TRBJ1-1; 10 nucleotides align to TRBD1. Germline V gene sequence: CDR1 MNHNS, CDR2 SASEGT. The V segment lost 7 bases and the J segment 0 bases; nucleotides outside the gene matches: 5. There are 15 residues in the CDR3.

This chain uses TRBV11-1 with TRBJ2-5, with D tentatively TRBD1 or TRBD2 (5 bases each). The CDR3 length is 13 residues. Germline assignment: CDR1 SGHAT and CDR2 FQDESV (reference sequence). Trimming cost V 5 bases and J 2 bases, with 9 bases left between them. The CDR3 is CASSPGPQETQYF. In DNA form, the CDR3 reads TGTGCCAGCAGCCCGGGACCGCAAGAGACCCAGTACTTC.

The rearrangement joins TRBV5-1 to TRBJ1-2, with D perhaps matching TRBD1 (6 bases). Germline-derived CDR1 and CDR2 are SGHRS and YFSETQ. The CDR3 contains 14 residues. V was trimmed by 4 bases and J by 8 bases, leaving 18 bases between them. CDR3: CASSPTGGEDGYTF. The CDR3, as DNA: TGCGCCAGCAGCCCGACAGGAGGGGAAGACGGCTACACCTTC.

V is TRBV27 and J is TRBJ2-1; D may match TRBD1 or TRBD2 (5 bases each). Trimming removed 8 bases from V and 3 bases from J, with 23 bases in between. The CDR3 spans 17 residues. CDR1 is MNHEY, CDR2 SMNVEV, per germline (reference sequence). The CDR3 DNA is TGTGCCAGCGGGGCCCTTGATCTAGCAGACAACTACAATGAGCAGTTCTTC. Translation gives CASGALDLADNYNEQFF.

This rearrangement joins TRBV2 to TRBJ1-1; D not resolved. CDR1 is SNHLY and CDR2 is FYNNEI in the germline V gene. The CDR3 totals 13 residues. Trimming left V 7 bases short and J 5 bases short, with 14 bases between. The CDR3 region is CASTSGGRTEAFF. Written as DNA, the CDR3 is TGTGCCAGCACCAGCGGAGGGCGGACTGAAGCTTTCTTT.

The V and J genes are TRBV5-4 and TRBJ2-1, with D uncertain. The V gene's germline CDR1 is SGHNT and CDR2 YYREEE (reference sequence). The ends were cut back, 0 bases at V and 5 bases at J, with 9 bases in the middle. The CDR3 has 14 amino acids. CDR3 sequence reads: CASSLDVLNNEQFF. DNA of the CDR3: TGTGCCAGCAGCTTGGACGTCCTTAACAATGAGCAGTTCTTC.

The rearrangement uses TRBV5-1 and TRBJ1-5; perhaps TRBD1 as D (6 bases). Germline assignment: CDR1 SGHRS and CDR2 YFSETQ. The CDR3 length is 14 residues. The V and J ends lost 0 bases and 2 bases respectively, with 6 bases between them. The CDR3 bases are TGCGCCAGCAGCTTGGAGGGGGGCAATCAGCCCCAGCATTTT. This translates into CASSLEGGNQPQHF.

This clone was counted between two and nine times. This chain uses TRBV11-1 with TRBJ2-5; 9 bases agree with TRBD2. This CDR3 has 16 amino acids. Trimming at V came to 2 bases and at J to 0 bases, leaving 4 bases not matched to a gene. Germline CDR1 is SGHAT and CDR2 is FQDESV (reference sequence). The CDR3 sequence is CASSLSRLADQETQYF. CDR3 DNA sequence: TGTGCCAGCAGCTTAAGCCGACTAGCGGACCAAGAGACCCAGTACTTC. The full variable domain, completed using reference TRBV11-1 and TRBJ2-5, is EAEVAQSPRYKITEKSQAVAFWCDPISGHATLYWYRQILGQGPELLVQFQDESVVDDSQLPKDRFSAERLKGVDSTLKIQPAELGDSAMYLCASSLSRLADQETQYFGPGTRLLVL.

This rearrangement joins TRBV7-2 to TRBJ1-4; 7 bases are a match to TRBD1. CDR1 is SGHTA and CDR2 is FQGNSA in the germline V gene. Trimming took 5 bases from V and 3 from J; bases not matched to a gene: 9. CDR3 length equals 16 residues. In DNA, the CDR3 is TGTGCCAGCAGCCCACGGACAGGTTTCCCTAATGAAAAACTGTTTTTT. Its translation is CASSPRTGFPNEKLFF.

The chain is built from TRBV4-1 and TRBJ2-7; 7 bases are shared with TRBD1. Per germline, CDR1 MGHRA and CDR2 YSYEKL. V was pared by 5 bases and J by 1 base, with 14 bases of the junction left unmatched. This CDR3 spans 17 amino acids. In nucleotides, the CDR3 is TGCGCCAGCAGCTTGGACTCACCCGGGACAGCGTCCTACGAGCAGTACTTC. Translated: CASSLDSPGTASYEQYF.

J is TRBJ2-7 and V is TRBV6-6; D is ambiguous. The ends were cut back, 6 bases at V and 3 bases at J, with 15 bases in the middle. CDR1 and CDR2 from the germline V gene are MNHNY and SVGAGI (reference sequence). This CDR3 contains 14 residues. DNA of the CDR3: TGTGCCAGCAGAGACACCCTCACCCTCTACGAGCAGTACTTC. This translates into CASRDTLTLYEQYF.

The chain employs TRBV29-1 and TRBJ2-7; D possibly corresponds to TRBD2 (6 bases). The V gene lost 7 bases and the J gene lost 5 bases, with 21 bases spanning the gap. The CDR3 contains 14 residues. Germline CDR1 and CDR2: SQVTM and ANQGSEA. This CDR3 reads CSAVRDLGVNEQYF. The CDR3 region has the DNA TGCAGCGCTGTCCGGGACTTGGGAGTCAACGAGCAGTACTTC.

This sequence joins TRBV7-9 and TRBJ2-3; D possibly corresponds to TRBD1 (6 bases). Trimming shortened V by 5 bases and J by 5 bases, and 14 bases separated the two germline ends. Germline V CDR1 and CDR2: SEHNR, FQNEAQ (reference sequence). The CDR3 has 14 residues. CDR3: CASSRTGTEDTQYF. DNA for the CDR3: TGTGCCAGCAGCCGAACAGGGACGGAAGATACGCAGTATTTT.

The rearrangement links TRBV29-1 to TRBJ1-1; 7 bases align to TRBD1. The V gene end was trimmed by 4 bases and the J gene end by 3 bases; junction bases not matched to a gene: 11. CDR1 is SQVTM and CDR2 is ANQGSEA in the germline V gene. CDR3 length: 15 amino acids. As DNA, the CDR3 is TGCAGCGTTGGACAGGGTCGGATACGGGACACTGAAGCTTTCTTT. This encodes CSVGQGRIRDTEAFF. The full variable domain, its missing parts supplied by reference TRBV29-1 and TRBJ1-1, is SAVISQKPSRDICQRGTSLTIQCQVDSQVTMMFWYRQQPGQSLTLIATANQGSEATYESGFVIDKFPISRPNLTFSTLTVSNMSPEDSSIYLCSVGQGRIRDTEAFFGQGTRLTVV.

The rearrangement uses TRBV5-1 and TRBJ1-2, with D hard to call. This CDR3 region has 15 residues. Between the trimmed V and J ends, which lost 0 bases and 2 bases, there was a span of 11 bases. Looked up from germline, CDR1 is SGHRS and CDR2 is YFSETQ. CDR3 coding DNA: TGCGCCAGCAGCTTGGGCACAGCCACAAACTATGGCTACACCTTC. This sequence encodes CASSLGTATNYGYTF.

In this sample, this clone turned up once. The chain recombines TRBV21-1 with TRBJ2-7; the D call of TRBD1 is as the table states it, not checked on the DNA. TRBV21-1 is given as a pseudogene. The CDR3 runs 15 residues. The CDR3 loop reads CASTARDRECDEQYF. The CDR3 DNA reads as TGTGCCAGCACCGCTCGGGACAGGGAGTGTGACGAGCAGTACTTC.